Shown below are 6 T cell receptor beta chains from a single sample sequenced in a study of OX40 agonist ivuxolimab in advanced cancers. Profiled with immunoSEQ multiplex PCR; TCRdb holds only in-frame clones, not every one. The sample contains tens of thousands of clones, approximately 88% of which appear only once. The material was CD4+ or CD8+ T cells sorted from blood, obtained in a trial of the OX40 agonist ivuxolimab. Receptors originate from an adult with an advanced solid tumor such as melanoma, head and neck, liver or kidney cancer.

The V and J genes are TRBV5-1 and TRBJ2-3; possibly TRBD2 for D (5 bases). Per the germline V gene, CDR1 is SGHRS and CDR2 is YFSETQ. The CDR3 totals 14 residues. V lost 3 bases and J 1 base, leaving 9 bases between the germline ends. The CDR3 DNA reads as TGCGCCAGCAGCTCTGGACTTGGCACAGATACGCAGTATTTT. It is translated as CASSSGLGTDTQYF.

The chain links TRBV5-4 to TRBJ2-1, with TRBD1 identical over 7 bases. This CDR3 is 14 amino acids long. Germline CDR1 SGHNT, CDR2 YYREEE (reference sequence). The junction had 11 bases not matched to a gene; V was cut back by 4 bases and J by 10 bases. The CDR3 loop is CASSVDRVPYEQFF. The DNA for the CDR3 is TGTGCCAGCAGCGTAGACAGGGTACCCTACGAGCAGTTCTTC.

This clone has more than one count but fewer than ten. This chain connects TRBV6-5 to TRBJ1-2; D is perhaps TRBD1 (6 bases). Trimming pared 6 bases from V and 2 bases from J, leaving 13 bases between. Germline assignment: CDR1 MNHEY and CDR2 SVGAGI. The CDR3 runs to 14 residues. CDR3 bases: TGTGCCAGCAGCAACCAGGGGAAGAACTATGGCTACACCTTC. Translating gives CASSNQGKNYGYTF.

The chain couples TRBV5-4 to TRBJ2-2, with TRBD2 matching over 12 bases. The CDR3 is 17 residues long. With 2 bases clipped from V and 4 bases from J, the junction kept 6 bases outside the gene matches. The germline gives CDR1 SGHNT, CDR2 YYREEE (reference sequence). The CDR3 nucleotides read TGTGCCAGCAGCTTACTCGCACTAGCGGGAGGCACCGGGGAGCTGTTTTTT. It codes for CASSLLALAGGTGELFF.

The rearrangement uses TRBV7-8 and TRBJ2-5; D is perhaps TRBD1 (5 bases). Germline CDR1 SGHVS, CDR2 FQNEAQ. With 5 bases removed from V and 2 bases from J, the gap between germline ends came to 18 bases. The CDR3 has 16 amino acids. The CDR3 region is CASSTQRGAKQETQYF. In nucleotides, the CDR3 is TGTGCCAGCAGCACCCAACGTGGGGCGAAACAAGAGACCCAGTACTTC.

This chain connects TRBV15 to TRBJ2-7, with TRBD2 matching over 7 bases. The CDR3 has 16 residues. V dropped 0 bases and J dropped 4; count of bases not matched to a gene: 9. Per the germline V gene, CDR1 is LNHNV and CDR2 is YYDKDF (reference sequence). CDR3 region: CATSRDRLTSVYEQYF. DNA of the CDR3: TGTGCCACCAGCAGAGATCGTCTCACTAGCGTGTACGAGCAGTACTTC.